The clone carrying this TCR beta chain was seen a handful of times. What it recognizes is unknown. Synthetic TCR analog templates were added to each PCR reaction. The protocol was immunoSEQ multiplex PCR, while the TCRdb copy is restricted to in-frame clones and leaves out a portion. Counted here are roughly 84,000 clones, 82% occurring once; the ten biggest clones make up 9.5%. These data come from a study of PD-L1 blockade in urothelial cancer. On the study more broadly: Specimens of blood held a median count of about 140,000 T cells. Overall study results and limits: Pretreatment clonality of the blood TCR repertoire below the median was predictive of superior survival. At the 3-week point, tumor-associated blood clones expanded more in durable-benefit patients.

Germline CDR1 MGHRA, CDR2 YSYEKL. This CDR3 contains 15 residues. The ends lost 0 bases at V and 3 bases at J; junction bases unmatched: 5. The sequence was obtained from a man between 65 and 85 years old with urothelial cancer. This material consisted of PBMCs, taken around atezolizumab (anti-PD-L1) treatment. The J gene is TRBJ2-7, the V gene TRBV4-1; TRBD1 matches 7 bases. CDR3 DNA sequence: TGCGCCAGCAGCCAAGATCAAAACAGGGGCTACGAGCAGTACTTC. Protein: CASSQDQNRGYEQYF.